These 27 T cell receptor beta chains came from one sample sequenced in a study of blood T cell repertoires in COVID-19. Generated by immunoSEQ multiplex PCR, the TCRdb table keeps only in-frame clones and is missing some. The sample comprises about 170,000 clones, 70% to 90% of which are singletons, and roughly 1.1% rests with the top ten. Sequencing was done on a sample of peripheral blood. Receptors were obtained from a man aged 55 to 70 who had recovered from COVID-19.

The rearrangement joins TRBV27 to TRBJ1-6, with TRBD1 as a possible D gene (6 bases). This CDR3 comprises 16 residues. The germline V gene encodes CDR1 MNHEY and CDR2 SMNVEV (reference sequence). Trimming took 6 bases from V and 10 from J, leaving 22 bases between them. The CDR3 sequence: CASRRAAGQSWSPLHF. The CDR3 coding sequence is TGTGCCAGCAGGCGTGCGGCTGGACAGTCTTGGTCACCCCTCCACTTT.

The chain couples TRBV27 to TRBJ2-1; D may be TRBD2 (7 bases). CDR1 and CDR2 from the germline V gene are MNHEY and SMNVEV (reference sequence). V was pared by 5 bases and J by 14 bases, with 16 bases between. The CDR3 is made up of 12 amino acids. CDR3 coding DNA: TGTGCCAGCAGTGGGGTGGGGGGGCGAAAGTTCTTC. Translation: CASSGVGGRKFF.

This chain links TRBV11-1 with TRBJ2-5; 7 bases map to TRBD2. Germline CDR1 SGHAT, CDR2 FQDESV (reference sequence). The CDR3 covers 13 residues. V lost 3 bases to trimming and J lost 5 bases; unmatched junction nucleotides: 3. The chain's CDR3 is CASSLGEGETQYF. CDR3 DNA sequence: TGTGCCAGCAGCTTGGGGGAGGGGGAGACCCAGTACTTC.

This clone was counted once. V usage is TRBV5-1 and J usage is TRBJ2-1; D is possibly TRBD1 (5 bases). Germline values: CDR1 SGHRS, CDR2 YFSETQ. V lost 5 bases to trimming and J lost 4 bases, with 13 bases between them. This CDR3 has 14 amino acids. CDR3 region: CASSQGSRYNEQFF. The CDR3 nucleotides are TGCGCCAGCAGTCAGGGATCGCGATACAATGAGCAGTTCTTC.

The V gene is TRBV5-1, the J gene TRBJ2-7; D uncertain. Germline CDR1 and CDR2: SGHRS and YFSETQ. Trimming cost V 3 bases and J 7 bases, with 8 bases left between them. There are 11 residues in the CDR3. The CDR3 reads CASSSDGEQYF. In DNA, the CDR3 is TGCGCCAGCAGCTCAGATGGTGAGCAGTACTTC.

This chain joins TRBV27 and TRBJ2-7, with 14 bases aligning to TRBD2. The CDR3 covers 16 residues. Germline values: CDR1 MNHEY, CDR2 SMNVEV (reference sequence). The ends lost 2 bases at V and 1 base at J; junction bases unmatched: 1. This CDR3 reads CASSLGLAGGSYEQYF. DNA of the CDR3: TGTGCCAGCAGTTTAGGACTAGCGGGGGGATCCTACGAGCAGTACTTC.

This chain connects TRBV24-1 to TRBJ2-5; TRBD2 agrees at 8 bases. Trimming removed 9 bases from V and 5 bases from J; junction bases left unmatched: 7. This CDR3 region has 13 residues. Germline CDR1 and CDR2: KGHDR and SFDVKD. As DNA, the CDR3 is TGTGCCACCGGACTAGCCGGGTTCGAGACCCAGTACTTC. It is translated as CATGLAGFETQYF.

V gene TRBV30 combines with J gene TRBJ2-5; 9 bases agree with TRBD2. Germline CDR1 is GTSNPN and CDR2 is SVGIG (reference sequence). Unmatched junction bases numbered 12, after V lost 2 bases and J lost 5 bases. The CDR3 spans 16 residues. In DNA, the CDR3 is TGTGCCTGGAGTCCCATGTTAGCGGGGGTGGGTGAGACCCAGTACTTC. It encodes CAWSPMLAGVGETQYF.

The V gene is TRBV2, the J gene TRBJ2-1, with D perhaps matching TRBD1 (6 bases). Per the germline V gene, CDR1 is SNHLY and CDR2 is FYNNEI. This CDR3 region has 14 residues. V gave up 8 bases and J gave up 4 bases, with 15 bases separating them. The DNA for the CDR3 is TGTGCCAGCGTGGTCGAGGGGGTGTACAATGAGCAGTTCTTC. Protein product: CASVVEGVYNEQFF.

Here the CDR3 DNA reads TGTGCCAGCAGTGATACAGGAGACACTGAAGCTTTCTTT. Its protein is CASSDTGDTEAFF. V and J are TRBV25-1 and TRBJ1-1; tentative D call: TRBD1 (5 bases). Germline V gives CDR1 MGHDK, CDR2 SYGVNS. The CDR3 runs to 13 residues. V was shortened by 3 bases and J by 3 bases, with 8 bases between the two germline ends.

This rearrangement joins TRBV10-3 to TRBJ1-5, with TRBD1 identical over 7 bases. This CDR3 region has 17 residues. V dropped 3 bases and J dropped 4; count of bases not matched to a gene: 12. Germline V gene data show CDR1 as ENHRY and CDR2 as SYGVKD. For the CDR3, the DNA is TGTGCCATCAGTGACGGACAGGATTCCAACCAGAATCAGCCCCAGCATTTT. This encodes CAISDGQDSNQNQPQHF.

The CDR3 DNA reads TGCGCCAGCAGCGGATTGACAGGGTCCGGGACCCAGTACTTC. As protein: CASSGLTGSGTQYF. The rearrangement links TRBV5-1 to TRBJ2-5, with 7 positions matching TRBD1. This CDR3 spans 14 amino acids. Germline V lookup: CDR1 SGHRS, CDR2 YFSETQ. The V segment lost 4 bases and the J segment 7 bases; nucleotides outside the gene matches: 10.

The V gene is TRBV30, the J gene TRBJ2-4; no definite D call. V lost 0 bases to trimming and J lost 8 bases, with 8 bases between them. There are 12 residues in the CDR3. Germline V gene sequence: CDR1 GTSNPN, CDR2 SVGIG (reference sequence). The CDR3 is CAWSVSTDIQYF. The CDR3 nucleotides are TGTGCCTGGAGTGTTAGTACGGACATTCAGTACTTC.

V gene TRBV6-4 combines with J gene TRBJ2-6; the match to TRBD1 covers 10 bases. This CDR3 has 17 residues. Germline values: CDR1 MRHNA, CDR2 SNTAGT. V lost 3 bases to trimming and J lost 3 bases; unmatched junction nucleotides: 5. DNA of the CDR3: TGTGCCAGCAGTGATGGGACAGGGGCGAGTGGGGCCAACGTCCTGACTTTC. Protein sequence: CASSDGTGASGANVLTF.

The chain carries TRBV2 and TRBJ1-2; the D gene is possibly TRBD1 (5 bases). V lost 0 bases and J 8 bases, leaving 19 bases between the germline ends. The germline gives CDR1 SNHLY, CDR2 FYNNEI. The CDR3 loop spans 16 amino acids. The CDR3 nucleotides are TGTGCCAGCAGTGAAGCGCTTGGGGGGACGGTTGAGGGCTACACCTTC. Its translation: CASSEALGGTVEGYTF.

This chain joins TRBV5-1 and TRBJ2-4, with D possibly being TRBD1 (5 bases). Trimming removed 3 bases from V and 5 bases from J, with 15 bases in between. Germline assignment: CDR1 SGHRS and CDR2 YFSETQ. The CDR3 sequence is 15 residues long. The chain's CDR3 is CASSSGHAIENIQYF. The CDR3 bases are TGCGCCAGCAGCTCTGGACACGCCATAGAAAACATTCAGTACTTC.

This clone was recorded only once. The V gene is TRBV6-2 or TRBV6-3, the J gene TRBJ1-1; D might be TRBD1 (6 bases). The CDR3 has 15 amino acids. In germline, CDR1 is MNHEY, CDR2 SVGEGT. The germline V and J ends were trimmed by 2 bases and 5 bases, with 15 bases remaining between them. The CDR3 bases are TGTGCCAGCAGTTACGGTCGGGGGGGCGCGACTGAAGCTTTCTTT. Translating gives CASSYGRGGATEAFF.

The CDR3 is CATSAPYSYEQYF. The CDR3 DNA reads as TGTGCCACCAGTGCCCCGTACTCCTACGAGCAGTACTTC. V is TRBV24-1 and J is TRBJ2-7; D gene unclear. Trimming took 5 bases from V and 0 from J, leaving 7 bases between them. The CDR3 extends over 13 amino acids. Germline V gives CDR1 KGHDR, CDR2 SFDVKD.

V usage is TRBV18 and J usage is TRBJ1-5; TRBD1 might be the D (6 bases). The CDR3 sequence is 18 residues long. The germline V and J ends were trimmed by 3 bases and 0 bases, with 18 bases remaining between them. CDR1 and CDR2 (germline): KGHSH, LQKENI. The CDR3 loop is CASSPRGQGINSNQPQHF. The CDR3 DNA sequence: TGTGCCAGCTCACCGCGAGGGCAGGGGATTAATAGCAATCAGCCCCAGCATTTT.

V gene TRBV19 combines with J gene TRBJ2-7; tentative D call: TRBD1 (6 bases). Looked up from germline, CDR1 is LNHDA and CDR2 is SQIVND (reference sequence). Trimming removed 5 bases at V and 4 bases at J, with 12 bases between. The CDR3 has 13 residues. CDR3 DNA sequence: TGTGCCAGTAGTGACAGGACCCCATACGAGCAGTACTTC. Its translation: CASSDRTPYEQYF.

The chain uses TRBV6-1 and TRBJ2-2; D gene unclear. V gave up 5 bases and J gave up 4 bases, with 8 bases separating them. This CDR3 is built from 13 residues. Germline V gives CDR1 MNHNS, CDR2 SASEGT. CDR3 DNA: TGTGCCAGCAGTTCTGACATCACCGGGGAGCTGTTTTTT. Translated, it gives CASSSDITGELFF.

The gene calls are TRBV13 and TRBJ1-3, with D uncertain. CDR1 and CDR2 (germline): PRHDT, FYEKMQ (reference sequence). V dropped 5 bases and J dropped 0 bases, with 2 bases sitting between them. The CDR3 consists of 12 residues. CDR3 DNA sequence: TGTGCCAGCAGCCTCTCTGGAAACACCATATATTTT. Translated: CASSLSGNTIYF.

The gene calls are TRBV5-1 and TRBJ1-2; possibly TRBD1 for D (5 bases). Trimming cost V 6 bases and J 8 bases, with 17 bases left between them. Germline CDR1 is SGHRS and CDR2 is YFSETQ. The CDR3 runs to 13 residues. CDR3 sequence (DNA): TGCGCCAGCAACGCCGGAGGGGAGGAGGGCTACACCTTC. It encodes CASNAGGEEGYTF.

This clone was seen only once. The chain couples TRBV29-1 to TRBJ1-2; perhaps TRBD1 as D (6 bases). The CDR3 runs 13 residues. With 4 bases removed from V and 5 bases from J, the gap between germline ends came to 14 bases. Germline CDR1 SQVTM, CDR2 ANQGSEA. CDR3 residues: CSVAGVGRYGYTF. The CDR3 nucleotides read TGCAGCGTTGCAGGGGTCGGAAGATATGGCTACACCTTC. The full variable domain, completed using reference TRBV29-1 and TRBJ1-2, is SAVISQKPSRDICQRGTSLTIQCQVDSQVTMMFWYRQQPGQSLTLIATANQGSEATYESGFVIDKFPISRPNLTFSTLTVSNMSPEDSSIYLCSVAGVGRYGYTFGSGTRLTVV.

The chain carries TRBV7-9 and TRBJ1-4, with 7 positions matching TRBD1. Germline-derived CDR1 and CDR2 are SEHNR and FQNEAQ (reference sequence). This CDR3 has 15 residues. J lost 7 bases, V lost 1 base, and 6 bases had no gene match. The CDR3 DNA reads TGTGCCAGCAGCTTAGGACAGGGAATGTTTGAAAAACTGTTTTTT. Protein product: CASSLGQGMFEKLFF.

The chain joins TRBV5-8 to TRBJ1-5; 11 positions agree with TRBD1. This CDR3 is 15 amino acids long. Germline trimming cut 2 bases from V and 6 bases from J; bases unmatched to any gene: 4. Germline V lookup: CDR1 SGHTS, CDR2 YDEGEE. The CDR3 region has the DNA TGTGCCAGCAGCTTCGGACAGGGGGCTTTTCAGCCCCAGCATTTT. Its translation: CASSFGQGAFQPQHF.

The chain is built from TRBV29-1 and TRBJ2-1, with D maybe TRBD2 (6 bases). Germline lookup yields CDR1 SQVTM and CDR2 ANQGSEA. With 2 bases removed from V and 8 bases from J, the gap between germline ends came to 13 bases. The CDR3 extends over 13 amino acids. This chain's CDR3 is CSVESTPGDEQFF. In nucleotides, the CDR3 is TGCAGCGTTGAATCCACTCCGGGGGATGAGCAGTTCTTC.